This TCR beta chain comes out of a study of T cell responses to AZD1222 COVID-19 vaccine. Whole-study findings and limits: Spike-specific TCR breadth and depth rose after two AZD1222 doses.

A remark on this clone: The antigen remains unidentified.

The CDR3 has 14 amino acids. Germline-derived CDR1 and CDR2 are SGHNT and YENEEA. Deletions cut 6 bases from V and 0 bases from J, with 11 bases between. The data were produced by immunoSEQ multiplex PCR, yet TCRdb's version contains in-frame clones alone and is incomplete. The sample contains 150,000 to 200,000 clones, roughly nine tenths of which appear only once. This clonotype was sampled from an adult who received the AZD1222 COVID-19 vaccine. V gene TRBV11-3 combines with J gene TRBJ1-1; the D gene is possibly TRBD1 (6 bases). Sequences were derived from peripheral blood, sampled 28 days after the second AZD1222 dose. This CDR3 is CASSSGQLNTEAFF. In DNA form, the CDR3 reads TGTGCCAGCAGTTCCGGACAGTTGAACACTGAAGCTTTCTTT.